The clone carrying this T cell receptor (beta chain) appeared a single time. Its antigen is not identified. Clones were read by immunoSEQ multiplex PCR, and TCRdb kept only the in-frame ones, dropping some. The data hold about 52,000 clones, with less than 98% observed a single time. These data belong to a study of siplizumab effects on memory and regulatory T cells. Notes on the study in general: Apparently key alloresponse contributors, naive T cells also seemed more diverse than memory cells. Few alloreactive clones mapped to unstimulated subsets. Roughly 75-97% of dividing CD4+ or CD8+ clones were without an attributable naive or memory phenotype. Alloreactive CD4+ clones that could be mapped were on average approximately 69% Treg-derived with siplizumab, against over 25% in controls.

This TCR was sampled from a human donor in good health. The material sequenced was naive CD4+ T cells sorted from blood.

The CDR3 DNA reads as TGTGCCAGCAGCATCAGGGGGAGCACTGAAGCTTTCTTT. This sequence encodes CASSIRGSTEAFF. The gene calls are TRBV7-9 and TRBJ1-1, with 7 bases fitting TRBD1. Germline CDR1 reads SEHNR; CDR2 reads FQNEAQ (reference sequence). CDR3 length equals 13 residues. J lost 4 bases, V lost 5 bases, and 4 bases had no gene match.